The sequence of this T cell receptor (beta chain) was determined in a study of cytomegalovirus exposure and HLA in healthy donors. Whole-study results and caveats: Among the sequence variants, a highly shared cluster was likely an artifact of sequencing. In vitro testing confirmed a few CMV-associated chains as specific for CMV antigens. Presence/absence analyses took donor sequencing depth as roughly uniform. Later work found that TCR association rates differed between HLA loci; DRB1 had the most and HLA-C the fewest.

60 Vbeta and 13 Jbeta primers were used in PCR. The repertoire was sequenced with immunoSEQ multiplex PCR; TCRdb's copy has only in-frame clones and lacks some. This listing includes 180,000 or so clones. The CDR3 loop spans 15 amino acids. The V gene's germline CDR1 is LGHNT and CDR2 FRNRAP. Notes on this clone: The antigen is not known. Relative to the germline gene, one junction end is altered; a read error may explain this.

The chain couples TRBV12-5 to TRBJ2-1; 9 bases map to TRBD1. Sample: PBMCs. The TCR originated in a boy aged 10-17 years in good health and CMV-seronegative. The CDR3 spells CASGLGDRDYNEQFF. Written as DNA, the CDR3 is TGTGCTAGTGGATTGGGGGACAGGGACTACAATGAGCAGTTCTTC.